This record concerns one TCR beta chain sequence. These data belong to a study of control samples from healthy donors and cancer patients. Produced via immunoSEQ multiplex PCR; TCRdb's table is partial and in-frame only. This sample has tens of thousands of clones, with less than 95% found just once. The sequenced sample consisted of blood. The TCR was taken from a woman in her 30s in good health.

The CDR3: CASSQDLTYTRGEQYF. CDR3 sequence (DNA): TGTGCCAGCAGCCAAGATTTGACTTACACACGGGGGGAGCAGTACTTC. This chain connects TRBV14 to TRBJ2-7; D may be TRBD2 (6 bases). This CDR3 is built from 16 residues. V lost 0 bases, J lost 7 bases, and 19 bases lay in between. Germline CDR1 is SGHDN and CDR2 is FVKESK.